This T cell receptor (beta chain) was retrieved from a study of T-cell reconstitution after alpha-beta-depleted transplantation in children. General study findings and limits: Counts and diversity of T cells one year after transplant came mostly from newly produced T cells.

Preparation of the TCRbeta library was carried out with unique molecular identifiers. TCRdb re-called the PCR reads through MiXCR, storing one row per CDR3 protein. The sample has about 70,000 distinct CDR3 sequences; about a tenth are singletons. The CDR3 extends over 14 amino acids. Germline-derived CDR1 and CDR2 are LGHDT and YNNKEL (reference sequence). The V end was cut by 4 bases, the J end by 3 bases, with 12 bases between. The table lists this clonotype with many counts. What it binds is unknown. Material: PBMCs, obtained before TCRalphabeta/CD19-depleted stem cell transplant. V and J are TRBV3-1 and TRBJ1-1; D is unresolved. The receptor comes from a boy aged 10-17 years with acute myeloid leukemia, due to receive a stem cell transplant. CDR3 bases: TGTGCCAGCAGCCCGCGGGTACAGTACACTGAAGCTTTCTTT. As protein: CASSPRVQYTEAFF. The variable domain in full, completed from reference TRBV3-1 and TRBJ1-1, reads DTAVSQTPKYLVTQMGNDKSIKCEQNLGHDTMYWYKQDSKKFLKIMFSYNNKELIINETVPNRFSPKSPDKAHLNLHINSLELGDSAVYFCASSPRVQYTEAFFGQGTRLTVV.